This TCR beta chain derives from a study of shared clonotypes between healthy human individuals. About the study: Two women and a few men aged 18 to 49 served as donors. Whole-study results and caveats: Between several donors, naive CD4 clonotypes were shared at a level of about 5%. Lower generation probabilities were found for non-shared clonotypes than for those shared by all four donors.

A few counts support this clone. What it binds is unknown. Profiled with immunoSEQ multiplex PCR; TCRdb holds only in-frame clones, not every one. The data show under 2.5 million clones, around 93% seen once. The sample comprised naive CD4+ T cells from PBMCs. The sample's subset: CD45RA+ positively selected. This receptor was taken from a man aged 18 to 29 in good health. Some clones in this sample may be carry-over from other donors' samples.

The CDR3: CATSREARGNTIYF. The DNA of the CDR3 is TGTGCCACCAGCAGAGAGGCCAGAGGGAACACCATATATTTT. The chain links TRBV15 to TRBJ1-3, with no clear D. In germline, CDR1 is LNHNV, CDR2 YYDKDF (reference sequence). Trimming removed 0 bases from V and 7 bases from J, with 10 bases in between. CDR3 length equals 14 residues.